The clone carrying this TCR beta chain turned up a few times. Antigen unknown. These data originate in a study of PD-L1 blockade in urothelial cancer. The sample's time point: peripheral blood 6 weeks after treatment start. The patients' disease, urothelial carcinoma, was locally advanced or metastatic. Libraries were prepared by immunoSEQ multiplex PCR; TCRdb keeps only in-frame clonotypes and omits some of them. The table lists 45,000 to 60,000 clones, about 88% of them singletons, with 2.4% in the top ten. General study findings and limits: Tumor-associated clones in blood expanded more at 3 weeks in durable-benefit patients.

J lost 1 base, V lost 1 base, and 5 bases had no gene match. The CDR3 has 16 residues. Germline lookup yields CDR1 SGHDT and CDR2 YYEEEE. Sequencing was performed on PBMCs, taken around atezolizumab (anti-PD-L1) treatment. The chain recombines TRBV5-6 with TRBJ2-1; 7 nucleotides match TRBD1. The TCR originated in a man aged 60 to 75 with urothelial cancer. CDR3 loop: CASSLTWDRSYNEQFF. CDR3 in DNA: TGTGCCAGCAGCTTGACCTGGGACAGATCCTACAATGAGCAGTTCTTC.